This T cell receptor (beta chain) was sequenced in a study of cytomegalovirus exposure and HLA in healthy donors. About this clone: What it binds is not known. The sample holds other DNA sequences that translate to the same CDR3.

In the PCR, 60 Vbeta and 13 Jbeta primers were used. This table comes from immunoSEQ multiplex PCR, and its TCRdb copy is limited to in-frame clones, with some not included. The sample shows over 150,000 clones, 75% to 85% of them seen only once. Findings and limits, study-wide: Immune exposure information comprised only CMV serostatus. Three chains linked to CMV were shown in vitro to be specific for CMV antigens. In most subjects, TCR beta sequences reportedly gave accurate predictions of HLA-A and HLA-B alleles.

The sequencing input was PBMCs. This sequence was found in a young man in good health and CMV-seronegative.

CDR3 sequence: CASSSLAVSTDTQYF. For the CDR3, the DNA is TGTGCCAGCAGCTCTCTAGCGGTTAGCACAGATACGCAGTATTTT. V is TRBV7-3 and J is TRBJ2-3, with 7 bases lining up with TRBD2. From germline, CDR1 is SGHTA and CDR2 FQGTGA. V gave up 4 bases and J gave up 0 bases; unmatched junction bases: 4. The CDR3 has 15 residues.